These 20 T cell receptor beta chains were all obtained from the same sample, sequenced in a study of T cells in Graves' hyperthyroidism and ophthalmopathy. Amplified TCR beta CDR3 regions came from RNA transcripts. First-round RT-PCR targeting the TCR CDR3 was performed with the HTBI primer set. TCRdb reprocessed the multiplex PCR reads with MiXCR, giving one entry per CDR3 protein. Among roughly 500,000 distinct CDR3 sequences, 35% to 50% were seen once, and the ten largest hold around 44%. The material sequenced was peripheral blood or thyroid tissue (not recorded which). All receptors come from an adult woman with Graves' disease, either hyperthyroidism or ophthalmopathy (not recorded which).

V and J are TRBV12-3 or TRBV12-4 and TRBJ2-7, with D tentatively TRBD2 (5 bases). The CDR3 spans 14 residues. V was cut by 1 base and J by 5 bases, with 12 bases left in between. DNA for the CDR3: TGTGCCAGCAGTTTAGGGCTAGCCGTACACGAGCAGTACTTC. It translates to CASSLGLAVHEQYF.

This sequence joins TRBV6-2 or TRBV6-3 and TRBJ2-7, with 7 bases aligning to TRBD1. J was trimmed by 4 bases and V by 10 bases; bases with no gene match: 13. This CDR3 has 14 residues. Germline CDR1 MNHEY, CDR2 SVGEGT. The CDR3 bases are TGTGCCACCCTGACAGGGACGGGAAGATACGAGCAGTACTTC. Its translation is CATLTGTGRYEQYF.

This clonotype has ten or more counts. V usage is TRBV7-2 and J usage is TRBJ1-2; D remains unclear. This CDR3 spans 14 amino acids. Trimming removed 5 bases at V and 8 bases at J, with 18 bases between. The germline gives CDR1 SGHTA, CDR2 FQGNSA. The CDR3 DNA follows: TGTGCCAGCAGCCCGGATACGAGGGAGAGGGGCTACACCTTC. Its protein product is CASSPDTRERGYTF.

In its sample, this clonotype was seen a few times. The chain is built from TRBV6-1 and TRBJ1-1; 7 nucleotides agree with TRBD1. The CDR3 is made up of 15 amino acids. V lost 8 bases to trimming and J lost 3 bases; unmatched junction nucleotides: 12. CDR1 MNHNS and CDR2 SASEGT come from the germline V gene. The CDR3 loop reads CASSPNQGEHTEAFF. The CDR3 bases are TGTGCCAGCTCACCGAACCAGGGGGAGCACACTGAAGCTTTCTTT.

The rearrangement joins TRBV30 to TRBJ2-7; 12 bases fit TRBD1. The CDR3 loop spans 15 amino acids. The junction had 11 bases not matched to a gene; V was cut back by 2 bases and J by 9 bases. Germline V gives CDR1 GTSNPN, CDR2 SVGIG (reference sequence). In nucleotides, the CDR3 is TGTGCCTGGAGTCCCCCGGGACAGGGGGCGGTCGGGCAGTACTTC. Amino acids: CAWSPPGQGAVGQYF.

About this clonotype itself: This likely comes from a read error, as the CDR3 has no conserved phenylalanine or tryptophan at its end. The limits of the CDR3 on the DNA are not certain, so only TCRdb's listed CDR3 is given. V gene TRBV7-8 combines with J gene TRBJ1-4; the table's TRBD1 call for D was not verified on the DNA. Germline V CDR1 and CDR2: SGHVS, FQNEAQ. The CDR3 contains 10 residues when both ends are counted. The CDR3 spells CASSPGQGNY.

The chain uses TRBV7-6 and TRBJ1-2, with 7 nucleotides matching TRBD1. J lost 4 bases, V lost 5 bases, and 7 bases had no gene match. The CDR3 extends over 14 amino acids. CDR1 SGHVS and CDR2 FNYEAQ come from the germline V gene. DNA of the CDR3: TGTGCCAGCAGCGATCCGGGACAGAGCTATGGCTACACCTTC. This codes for CASSDPGQSYGYTF.

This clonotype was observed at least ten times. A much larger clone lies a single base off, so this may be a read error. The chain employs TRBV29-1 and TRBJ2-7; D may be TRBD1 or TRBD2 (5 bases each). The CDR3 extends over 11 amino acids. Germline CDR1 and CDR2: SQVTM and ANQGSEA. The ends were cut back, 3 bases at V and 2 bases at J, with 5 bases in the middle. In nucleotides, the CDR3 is TGCAGCGTTGAGGGGGCCTACGAGCAGTACTTC. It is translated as CSVEGAYEQYF.

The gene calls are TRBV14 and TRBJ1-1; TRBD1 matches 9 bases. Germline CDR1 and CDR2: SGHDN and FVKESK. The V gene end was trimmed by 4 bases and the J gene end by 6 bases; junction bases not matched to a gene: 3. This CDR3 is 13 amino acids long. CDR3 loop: CASSPDRGPEAFF. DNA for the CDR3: TGTGCCAGCAGCCCGGACAGGGGACCTGAAGCTTTCTTT.

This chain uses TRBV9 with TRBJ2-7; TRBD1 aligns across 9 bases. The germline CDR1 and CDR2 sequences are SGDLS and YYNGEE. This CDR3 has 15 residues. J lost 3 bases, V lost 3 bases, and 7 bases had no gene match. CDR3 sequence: CASSDGPGQGYEQYF. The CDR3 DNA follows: TGTGCCAGCAGCGATGGACCGGGACAGGGCTACGAGCAGTACTTC.

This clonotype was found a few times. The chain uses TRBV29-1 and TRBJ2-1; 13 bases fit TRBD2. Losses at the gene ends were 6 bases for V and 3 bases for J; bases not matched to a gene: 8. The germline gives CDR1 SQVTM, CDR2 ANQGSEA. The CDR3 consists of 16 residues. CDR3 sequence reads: CSVYTSGRAIYNEQFF. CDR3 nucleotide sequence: TGCAGCGTGTACACTAGCGGGAGGGCCATCTACAATGAGCAGTTCTTC.

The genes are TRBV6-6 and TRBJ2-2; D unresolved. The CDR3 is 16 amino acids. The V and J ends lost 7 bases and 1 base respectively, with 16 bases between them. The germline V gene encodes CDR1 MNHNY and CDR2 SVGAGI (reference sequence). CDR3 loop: CASTKWAAMNTGELFF. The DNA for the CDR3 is TGTGCCAGCACAAAATGGGCCGCAATGAACACCGGGGAGCTGTTTTTT.

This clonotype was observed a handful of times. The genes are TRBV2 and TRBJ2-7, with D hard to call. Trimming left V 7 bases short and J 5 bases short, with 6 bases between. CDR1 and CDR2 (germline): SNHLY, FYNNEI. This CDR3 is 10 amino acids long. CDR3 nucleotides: TGTGCCAGCAACAGCCACGAGCAGTACTTC. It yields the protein CASNSHEQYF.

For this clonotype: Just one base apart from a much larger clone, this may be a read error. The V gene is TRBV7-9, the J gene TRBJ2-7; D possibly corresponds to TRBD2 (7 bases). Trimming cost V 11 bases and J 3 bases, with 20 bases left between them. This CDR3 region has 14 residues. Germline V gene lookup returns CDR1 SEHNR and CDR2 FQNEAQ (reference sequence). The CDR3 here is CAGTVGGALYEQYF. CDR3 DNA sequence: TGTGCCGGCACCGTTGGGGGGGCCCTCTACGAGCAGTACTTC.

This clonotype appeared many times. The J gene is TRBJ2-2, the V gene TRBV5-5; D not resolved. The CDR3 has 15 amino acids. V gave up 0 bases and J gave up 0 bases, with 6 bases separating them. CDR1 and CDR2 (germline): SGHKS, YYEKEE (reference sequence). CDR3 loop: CASSLVPPNTGELFF. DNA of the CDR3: TGTGCCAGCAGCTTGGTACCGCCGAACACCGGGGAGCTGTTTTTT.

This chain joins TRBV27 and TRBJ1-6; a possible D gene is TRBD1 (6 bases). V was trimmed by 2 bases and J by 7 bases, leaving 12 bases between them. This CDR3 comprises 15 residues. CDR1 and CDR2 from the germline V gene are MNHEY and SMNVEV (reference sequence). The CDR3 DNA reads TGTGCCAGCAGTTTAAGACAGGCTGGAAATTCACCCCTCCACTTT. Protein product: CASSLRQAGNSPLHF.

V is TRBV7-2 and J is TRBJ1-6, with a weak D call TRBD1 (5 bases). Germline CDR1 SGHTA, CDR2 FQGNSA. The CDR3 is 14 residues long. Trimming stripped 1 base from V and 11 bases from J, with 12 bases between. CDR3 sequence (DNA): TGTGCCAGCAGCTTAGAGCGGAGGGGCACACCCCTCCACTTT. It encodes CASSLERRGTPLHF.

CDR3 amino acids: CASSLRDGGTEAFF. The CDR3 DNA reads TGTGCCAGCAGCCTAAGGGACGGGGGCACTGAAGCTTTCTTT. This chain joins TRBV3-1 and TRBJ1-1, with D possibly being TRBD1 (5 bases). Germline-derived CDR1 and CDR2 are LGHDT and YNNKEL (reference sequence). V gave up 4 bases and J gave up 4 bases, with 13 bases separating them. This CDR3 comprises 14 residues.

In DNA, the CDR3 is TGCAGTGTCCCATCGGGGACTAGGACCCAGTATTTT. Amino acids: CSVPSGTRTQYF. The V gene is TRBV20-1, the J gene TRBJ2-3; the match to TRBD2 covers 8 bases. Germline V CDR1 and CDR2: DFQATT, SNEGSKA (reference sequence). The CDR3 loop spans 12 amino acids. V lost 7 bases, J lost 12 bases, and 12 bases stayed unmatched.

CDR3 region: CSASQNYEQYF. DNA for the CDR3: TGCAGTGCTAGCCAAAACTACGAGCAGTACTTC. This sequence joins TRBV20-1 and TRBJ2-7; D is ambiguous. Germline V gene data show CDR1 as DFQATT and CDR2 as SNEGSKA (reference sequence). The CDR3 is made up of 11 amino acids. The V and J ends lost 3 bases and 3 bases respectively, with 6 bases between them.